This T cell receptor beta chain originates from a study of blood T cell repertoires in COVID-19. About the research overall: Whether acute or convalescent, the COVID-19 samples came from the United States, Italy and Spain. From T cells, B-cell-depleted T cells, or PBMCs came the material, which was cDNA or gDNA.

In the authors' methods: Reference gene primer amplification yielded estimated nucleated cell counts. Some clones are missing from TCRdb's copy, which holds only in-frame ones; the method was immunoSEQ multiplex PCR. V and J calls and clone size are given by that table; D and trimming were obtained from the DNA. The sample has about 60,000 clones; just over 85% are singletons. The CDR3 length is 14 residues. The germline V and J ends were trimmed by 7 bases and 2 bases, with 11 bases remaining between them. Germline lookup yields CDR1 MNHEY and CDR2 SVGAGI. The source of this sequence is a man between 60 and 70 years old with acute or convalescent COVID-19. The rearrangement uses TRBV6-5 and TRBJ1-4, with a tentative D call TRBD1 (5 bases). The sequenced sample consisted of peripheral blood. This chain's CDR3 is CASKRQNTNEKLFF. CDR3 coding DNA: TGTGCCAGCAAGCGACAGAATACTAATGAAAAACTGTTTTTT.